What follows are 5 T cell receptor beta chains derived from one specimen sequenced in a study of control samples from healthy donors and cancer patients. Sequencing used immunoSEQ multiplex PCR; TCRdb keeps in-frame clones, though not all of them. In the table there are about 130,000 clones, 90% of which are singletons. Sequencing was performed on blood. The receptors were sampled from a man aged 40-55 years in good health.

The chain recombines TRBV12-3 or TRBV12-4 with TRBJ1-5; tentatively, D is TRBD1 (5 bases). V was pared by 3 bases and J by 11 bases, with 11 bases between. The CDR3 extends over 12 amino acids. The CDR3 DNA reads as TGTGCCAGCAGTTTTCCCCGAGGGGCCCAGCATTTT. Residues: CASSFPRGAQHF.

The chain is built from TRBV5-5 and TRBJ2-1; D remains ambiguous. The CDR3 has 14 residues. Trimming removed 7 bases from V and 4 bases from J, with 15 bases in between. Looked up from germline, CDR1 is SGHKS and CDR2 is YYEKEE (reference sequence). The CDR3 reads CASGSSNRYNEQFF. CDR3 DNA sequence: TGTGCCAGCGGGTCATCGAACCGTTACAATGAGCAGTTCTTC.

This clone came up once. The CDR3 DNA sequence: TGTGCCAGCAGCCGGGAGCCTGGAAACACCATATATTTT. Protein sequence: CASSREPGNTIYF. V is TRBV7-9 and J is TRBJ1-3; D unresolved. Per germline, CDR1 SEHNR and CDR2 FQNEAQ (reference sequence). The ends were cut back, 5 bases at V and 2 bases at J, with 7 bases in the middle. CDR3 length: 13 amino acids.

This chain links TRBV6-5 with TRBJ2-4; no clear D. Germline CDR1 and CDR2: MNHEY and SVGAGI. The CDR3 consists of 11 residues. V dropped 6 bases and J dropped 6 bases, with 6 bases sitting between them. The CDR3 DNA is TGTGCCAGCAGGTGGGGAAACATTCAGTACTTC. It encodes CASRWGNIQYF.

V gene TRBV7-6 combines with J gene TRBJ2-3; 15 bases are a match to TRBD2. The V and J ends lost 5 bases and 4 bases, in that order; junction bases with no gene match: 7. The CDR3 has 17 residues. Looked up from germline, CDR1 is SGHVS and CDR2 is FNYEAQ. CDR3 residues: CASSPPGLAGGADTQYF. The CDR3 bases are TGTGCCAGCAGCCCCCCCGGACTAGCGGGGGGGGCAGATACGCAGTATTTT.